A single sample gave rise to the 14 T cell receptor beta chains below, sequenced in a study of cytomegalovirus exposure and HLA in healthy donors. Profiled with immunoSEQ multiplex PCR; TCRdb holds only in-frame clones, not every one. The table lists a few hundred thousand clones, about 88% of them singletons. Sequenced input: PBMCs. All receptors come from a man aged 18 to 35 in good health and CMV-seropositive.

The chain employs TRBV7-7 and TRBJ2-1; D remains ambiguous. CDR3 length: 15 amino acids. Trimming pared 5 bases from V and 8 bases from J, leaving 19 bases between. Looked up from germline, CDR1 is SSHAT and CDR2 is FNYEAQ (reference sequence). The CDR3 DNA is TGTGCCAGCAGCACCTCCGTGGACCGCCGAGATGAGCAGTTCTTC. Amino acids: CASSTSVDRRDEQFF.

The genes are TRBV5-4 and TRBJ2-1, with 7 bases lining up with TRBD2. Per the germline V gene, CDR1 is SGHNT and CDR2 is YYREEE (reference sequence). The trim removed 3 bases at V and 4 bases at J, leaving 10 bases unmatched. The CDR3 consists of 16 residues. CDR3 amino acids: CASSSTTSSGYNEQFF. CDR3 DNA sequence: TGTGCCAGCAGCTCCACGACTAGCTCGGGGTACAATGAGCAGTTCTTC.

The chain carries TRBV14 and TRBJ2-5, with unresolved D. Per the germline V gene, CDR1 is SGHDN and CDR2 is FVKESK. The CDR3 consists of 15 residues. Trimming took off 4 bases at V and 4 bases at J, with 16 bases between the two ends. CDR3 bases: TGTGCCAGCAGCCGCACCGCCGGAGTGGGAGAGACCCAGTACTTC. It yields the protein CASSRTAGVGETQYF.

The chain recombines TRBV18 with TRBJ2-7, with TRBD1 matching 8 bases. Germline trimming cut 2 bases from V and 5 bases from J; bases unmatched to any gene: 8. The CDR3 contains 15 residues. CDR1 and CDR2 (germline): KGHSH, LQKENI. Here the CDR3 reads CASSPFQGANNEQYF. In DNA, the CDR3 is TGTGCCAGCTCACCATTCCAGGGGGCTAACAACGAGCAGTACTTC. The whole variable domain, filled in from reference TRBV18 and TRBJ2-7, reads NAGVMQNPRHLVRRRGQEARLRCSPMKGHSHVYWYRQLPEEGLKFMVYLQKENIIDESGMPKERFSAEFPKEGPSILRIQQVVRGDSAAYFCASSPFQGANNEQYFGPGTRLTVT.

This clone was counted between two and nine times. The chain combines TRBV28 with TRBJ1-2; no definite D call. The V and J ends lost 3 bases and 7 bases respectively, with 9 bases between them. This CDR3 region has 12 residues. Looked up from germline, CDR1 is MDHEN and CDR2 is SYDVKM. The CDR3 region is CASSFGYSGYTF. CDR3 DNA: TGTGCCAGCAGTTTCGGGTACTCTGGCTACACCTTC.

Only one count was recorded for this clone. The rearrangement links TRBV13 to TRBJ2-7; 9 nucleotides match TRBD1. The CDR3 sequence is 13 residues long. Trimming removed 3 bases from V and 4 bases from J; junction bases left unmatched: 1. Germline V gene lookup returns CDR1 PRHDT and CDR2 FYEKMQ (reference sequence). CDR3 protein: CASSFGQGYEQYF. The DNA for the CDR3 is TGTGCCAGCAGCTTCGGACAGGGGTACGAGCAGTACTTC.

Notes on this clone: In the same sample, other DNA sequences code for this CDR3. This chain uses TRBV29-1 with TRBJ1-1, with D unclear. Trimming took off 6 bases at V and 1 base at J, with 12 bases between the two ends. The CDR3 spans 13 residues. CDR1 and CDR2 (germline): SQVTM, ANQGSEA. CDR3 nucleotides: TGCAGCGTAGATCGACACCAGAACACTGAAGCTTTCTTT. It yields the protein CSVDRHQNTEAFF.

The V call is TRBV9, the J call TRBJ2-3, with 10 bases matching TRBD2. The CDR3 is 15 residues long. The trim removed 2 bases at V and 1 base at J, leaving 1 base unmatched. Germline V gene lookup returns CDR1 SGDLS and CDR2 YYNGEE. The CDR3 here is CASSVSGGRTDTQYF. CDR3 sequence (DNA): TGTGCCAGCAGCGTTAGCGGGGGGCGCACAGATACGCAGTATTTT.

The rearrangement uses TRBV18 and TRBJ2-1, with a tentative D call TRBD1 (5 bases). The CDR3 covers 17 residues. Germline V gives CDR1 KGHSH, CDR2 LQKENI. V was shortened by 2 bases and J by 2 bases, with 16 bases between the two germline ends. CDR3 nucleotide sequence: TGTGCCAGCTCACCAAGGGTTCGGGCAGGGACCTACAATGAGCAGTTCTTC. This encodes CASSPRVRAGTYNEQFF.

This clone was seen only once. This sequence joins TRBV7-6 and TRBJ1-1; D gene ambiguous. Germline CDR1 SGHVS, CDR2 FNYEAQ. V was cut by 5 bases and J by 2 bases, with 18 bases left in between. The CDR3 has 16 residues. CDR3 protein: CASSAPRRQTNTEAFF. The CDR3 bases are TGTGCCAGCAGCGCCCCGAGACGGCAGACAAACACTGAAGCTTTCTTT. The complete variable domain, with remaining parts taken from reference TRBV7-6 and TRBJ1-1, reads GAGVSQSPRYKVTKRGQDVALRCDPISGHVSLYWYRQALGQGPEFLTYFNYEAQQDKSGLPNDRFSAERPEGSISTLTIQRTEQRDSAMYRCASSAPRRQTNTEAFFGQGTRLTVV.

The chain joins TRBV29-1 to TRBJ2-7; 12 bases line up with TRBD2. Looked up from germline, CDR1 is SQVTM and CDR2 is ANQGSEA. V shed 6 bases, J shed 1 base, and the junction held 4 bases outside the gene matches. The length of the CDR3 is 14 residues. The DNA of the CDR3 is TGCAGCGTGGAGGGACTAGCGGGTTCCTACGAGCAGTACTTC. It specifies CSVEGLAGSYEQYF.

This chain connects TRBV6-1 to TRBJ1-2; 8 nucleotides agree with TRBD1. Germline V lookup: CDR1 MNHNS, CDR2 SASEGT. J lost 0 bases, V lost 6 bases, and 3 bases had no gene match. The length of the CDR3 is 14 residues. The CDR3 sequence is CASRTGEANYGYTF. The CDR3 bases are TGTGCCAGCAGGACAGGGGAAGCTAACTATGGCTACACCTTC.

The chain recombines TRBV11-2 with TRBJ2-1; TRBD2 aligns across 8 bases. J was trimmed by 6 bases and V by 4 bases; bases with no gene match: 11. The CDR3 contains 16 residues. Germline V lookup: CDR1 SGHAT, CDR2 FQNNGV. The CDR3 nucleotides read TGTGCCAGCAGCTCCAATAGCGGGAAAGGGGTCAATGAGCAGTTCTTC. Translation: CASSSNSGKGVNEQFF.

This chain uses TRBV6-5 with TRBJ1-2, with D possibly matching TRBD1 (6 bases). This CDR3 has 16 amino acids. From germline, CDR1 is MNHEY and CDR2 SVGAGI. The V end lost 2 bases, the J end lost 4 bases, and 17 bases lay between the germline ends. The CDR3 bases are TGTGCCAGCAGTTACCACTGGACAGACGGAAGCTATGGCTACACCTTC. Encoded protein: CASSYHWTDGSYGYTF.